This T cell receptor (beta chain) was captured by sequencing in a study of blood T cell repertoires in COVID-19. Participant reports of clinical history set cohort assignment. Original analysis: By means of reference gene primer amplification, nucleated cell counts were estimated. TCRdb keeps only in-frame clones here, not all; method: immunoSEQ multiplex PCR. V, J and clone size derive from that table, while D and trimming were established from the DNA sequence. The top ten clones hold about 16% of a sample with some 170,000 clones, roughly 84% of them seen once. This clone was seen more than once but under ten times. The clonotype comes from a middle-aged man who had recovered from COVID-19. What was sequenced was PBMCs or T cells enriched from blood (not recorded which).

The CDR3 DNA reads as TGTGCCAGCAGCTTAGACCGAGGCTCCTACAATGAGCAGTTCTTC. It codes for CASSLDRGSYNEQFF. This rearrangement joins TRBV7-6 to TRBJ2-1; D not resolved. The V gene's germline CDR1 is SGHVS and CDR2 FNYEAQ. V was clipped by 1 base and J by 0 bases, with 7 bases between them. This CDR3 is built from 15 residues. The complete variable domain, with remaining parts taken from reference TRBV7-6 and TRBJ2-1, reads GAGVSQSPRYKVTKRGQDVALRCDPISGHVSLYWYRQALGQGPEFLTYFNYEAQQDKSGLPNDRFSAERPEGSISTLTIQRTEQRDSAMYRCASSLDRGSYNEQFFGPGTRLTVL.